This record looks at one T cell receptor beta chain sequence and its context. Enrolled through a virtual design, the participants were between roughly 18 and 90 years of age and came from about two dozen US areas. Authors' processing steps: It was from reference gene primer amplification that nucleated cell counts were estimated. Some clones are missing from TCRdb's copy, which holds only in-frame ones; the method was immunoSEQ multiplex PCR. Clone size and the V and J calls come from that table; the DNA yielded D and trimming. Of about 480,000 clones listed, more than 75% were seen once; the top ten hold around 1.9%. This CDR3 is 12 amino acids long. Trimming removed 4 bases at V and 9 bases at J, with 7 bases between. Germline assignment: CDR1 LNHDA and CDR2 SQIVND (reference sequence). The data originate from a study of blood T cell repertoires in COVID-19.

The V gene is TRBV19, the J gene TRBJ1-6, with TRBD1 as a possible D gene (6 bases). The receptor was isolated from a woman in her 40s who had recovered from COVID-19. Sample: PBMCs or T cells enriched from blood (not recorded which). The CDR3, as DNA: TGTGCCAGTAGTAGCAGGGGTTCACCCCTCCACTTT. Its protein is CASSSRGSPLHF. Variable domain in full (rest from reference TRBV19 and TRBJ1-6): DGGITQSPKYLFRKEGQNVTLSCEQNLNHDAMYWYRQDPGQGLRLIYYSQIVNDFQKGDIAEGYSVSREKKESFPLTVTSAQKNPTAFYLCASSSRGSPLHFGNGTRLTVT.